One sample yielded the 28 T cell receptor beta chains listed below, sequenced in a study of Graves' ophthalmopathy and Graves' hyperthyroidism (dated by TCRdb to the late 2010s). The instrument given in TCRdb is Illumina HiSeq 2000. For repertoire sequencing, TCR beta CDR3 regions were amplified from RNA transcripts. HTBI primers and the Qiagen OneStep RT-PCR kit were used in a first-round RT-PCR, which was followed by a second-round multiplex PCR, size selection and purification. TCRdb trimmed the raw reads at Q25, called clones with MiXCR and kept productive beta chains. Rows are combined by CDR3 protein, so each entry shows the most common genes and DNA. The sample has some 520,000 distinct CDR3 sequences on record, roughly an eighth of them singletons. The ten largest account for over 8% of the sample. Material for sequencing was blood. These receptor sequences come from a woman aged 25 to 39 with Graves' ophthalmopathy. Donor details come from another sample of the same person, matched by shared clones.

The chain is built from TRBV10-3 and TRBJ2-2; 7 positions agree with TRBD1. CDR1 and CDR2 from the germline V gene are ENHRY and SYGVKD. CDR3 length equals 17 residues. Trimming cost V 10 bases and J 0 bases; bases outside gene matches: 14. The CDR3 spells CATQLLHRGANTGELFF. In DNA form, the CDR3 reads TGTGCCACCCAACTACTTCACAGGGGCGCGAACACCGGGGAGCTGTTTTTT.

The chain joins TRBV11-2 to TRBJ1-2; TRBD1 is a possible D gene (6 bases). The CDR3 spans 14 residues. V was shortened by 2 bases and J by 7 bases, with 14 bases between the two germline ends. The germline V gene has CDR1 SGHAT and CDR2 FQNNGV. The CDR3 reads CASSLRGPLLGYTF. CDR3 nucleotides: TGTGCCAGCAGCTTACGGGGGCCCCTACTTGGCTACACCTTC.

This clonotype was counted many times. CDR3 loop: CASSDEGTNSPLHF. CDR3 in DNA: TGTGCCAGCAGTGACGAGGGCACCAATTCACCCCTCCACTTT. The rearrangement uses TRBV2 and TRBJ1-6; D unclear. V lost 3 bases and J 7 bases, leaving 10 bases between the germline ends. Germline CDR1 and CDR2: SNHLY and FYNNEI. The CDR3 extends over 14 amino acids.

This clonotype was observed at least ten times. The chain links TRBV28 to TRBJ1-3; tentatively, D is TRBD1 (6 bases). CDR3 length: 14 residues. The germline gives CDR1 MDHEN, CDR2 SYDVKM. V was clipped by 3 bases and J by 4 bases, with 10 bases between them. The CDR3 bases are TGTGCCAGCAGTTTCGGGGGGCTGGGAAACACCATATATTTT. Amino acid sequence: CASSFGGLGNTIYF.

V is TRBV7-9 and J is TRBJ1-2; weak D call: TRBD1 (5 bases). The CDR3 totals 14 residues. Trimming left V 5 bases short and J 10 bases short, with 20 bases between. From germline, CDR1 is SEHNR and CDR2 FQNEAQ (reference sequence). The CDR3 reads CASSLGRGSRDYTF. The CDR3 DNA sequence: TGTGCCAGCAGCCTAGGTCGGGGTTCCAGGGACTACACCTTC.

The genes are TRBV20-1 and TRBJ1-5; 7 nucleotides match TRBD1. CDR1 is DFQATT, CDR2 SNEGSKA, per germline (reference sequence). V trimming: 6 bases; J trimming: 2 bases; junction bases outside the gene matches: 10. This CDR3 contains 15 residues. CDR3 bases: TGCAGTGCCAGGAGGGGCGGACAGGGCAATCAGCCCCAGCATTTT. Translated, it gives CSARRGGQGNQPQHF.

This clonotype was seen at least ten times. The gene calls are TRBV4-1 and TRBJ2-7, with D unresolved. CDR3 length equals 14 residues. Trimming left V 2 bases short and J 6 bases short, with 14 bases between. CDR1 is MGHRA, CDR2 YSYEKL, per germline. For the CDR3, the DNA is TGCGCCAGCAGCCAAAGATTCTCCGACCTCGAGCAGTACTTC. Amino acids: CASSQRFSDLEQYF.

This clonotype was seen at least ten times. The junction departs from germline at one end; a sequencing error may be responsible. The chain joins TRBV2 to TRBJ1-5, with 7 nucleotides matching TRBD1. Germline lookup yields CDR1 SNHLY and CDR2 FYNNEI. CDR3 length equals 15 residues. The DNA for the CDR3 is TGTGCCAGCAGCGAAGACAGGGTCCCAAATCAGCCCCAGCATTTT. Amino acids: CASSEDRVPNQPQHF.

This clonotype was seen ten or more times. This chain connects TRBV2 to TRBJ2-7, with D perhaps assigned TRBD1 or TRBD2 (5 bases each). Germline V gene data show CDR1 as SNHLY and CDR2 as FYNNEI. The length of the CDR3 is 13 residues. V was clipped by 7 bases and J by 6 bases, with 16 bases between them. The CDR3 here is CASTADWQGEQYF. DNA of the CDR3: TGTGCCAGCACCGCGGACTGGCAGGGCGAGCAGTACTTC.

The V and J genes are TRBV3-1 and TRBJ2-7; either TRBD1 or TRBD2 may fit D (5 bases each). Per the germline V gene, CDR1 is LGHDT and CDR2 is YNNKEL (reference sequence). This CDR3 region has 13 residues. Between the trimmed V and J ends, which lost 7 bases and 6 bases, there was a span of 16 bases. DNA for the CDR3: TGTGCCAGCATTTCAACCGGGACGGGCGAGCAGTACTTC. This codes for CASISTGTGEQYF.

This clonotype was found a few times. V is TRBV6-1 and J is TRBJ1-3; no reliable D call. Germline V gives CDR1 MNHNS, CDR2 SASEGT. Trimming removed 4 bases from V and 0 bases from J, with 7 bases in between. CDR3 length: 14 amino acids. The CDR3 nucleotides are TGTGCCAGCAGTGCGATCGACTCTGGAAACACCATATATTTT. Its translation: CASSAIDSGNTIYF.

This clonotype was seen ten or more times. V and J are TRBV19 and TRBJ1-1; D gene ambiguous. Germline V gene sequence: CDR1 LNHDA, CDR2 SQIVND (reference sequence). V lost 7 bases and J lost 3, with 15 bases in between. The CDR3 totals 14 residues. CDR3 sequence reads: CASNPSFGYTEAFF. In DNA form, the CDR3 reads TGTGCCAGTAACCCATCCTTCGGATACACTGAAGCTTTCTTT.

The table lists this clonotype with many counts. This rearrangement joins TRBV12-3 or TRBV12-4 to TRBJ2-7, with 12 bases fitting TRBD2. Trimming at V came to 3 bases and at J to 0 bases, leaving 6 bases not matched to a gene. The length of the CDR3 is 17 residues. The CDR3 is CASSFFGTSGLSYEQYF. CDR3 nucleotides: TGTGCCAGCAGTTTTTTCGGGACTAGCGGGCTCTCCTACGAGCAGTACTTC.

This clonotype was counted between two and nine times. This chain joins TRBV6-1 and TRBJ2-2, with D possibly being TRBD1 (6 bases). The length of the CDR3 is 14 residues. Germline-derived CDR1 and CDR2 are MNHNS and SASEGT. The V end lost 6 bases, the J end lost 2 bases, and 10 bases lay between the germline ends. The CDR3 bases are TGTGCCAGCAGCAGGGGAATTAACACCGGGGAGCTGTTTTTT. Protein product: CASSRGINTGELFF.

Regarding this clonotype: A read error may explain this, as a much larger clone is one base away. CDR3 coding DNA: TGTGCCAGCAGATTATCGGGACAGGGGCGGACCTACGAGCAGTACTTC. Translating it yields CASRLSGQGRTYEQYF. V and J are TRBV7-6 and TRBJ2-7, with 10 bases matching TRBD1. V lost 6 bases, J lost 2 bases, and 10 bases stayed unmatched. Per germline, CDR1 SGHVS and CDR2 FNYEAQ. CDR3 size: 16 residues.

The genes are TRBV24-1 and TRBJ2-2; 9 positions agree with TRBD2. The CDR3 has 16 amino acids. Germline CDR1 KGHDR, CDR2 SFDVKD. The J segment lost 0 bases and the V segment lost 4 bases, leaving 2 bases of the junction unmatched. The CDR3 here is CATSDIAGANTGELFF. The CDR3 nucleotides read TGTGCCACCAGTGACATAGCGGGGGCGAACACCGGGGAGCTGTTTTTT.

The chain combines TRBV3-1 with TRBJ2-5; 14 nucleotides line up with TRBD2. CDR3 length equals 13 residues. From germline, CDR1 is LGHDT and CDR2 YNNKEL (reference sequence). Germline trimming cut 4 bases from V and 12 bases from J; bases unmatched to any gene: 4. CDR3: CASSPGLAGEEYF. The CDR3 DNA sequence: TGTGCCAGCAGCCCGGGACTAGCGGGAGAAGAGTACTTC.

DNA for the CDR3: TGTGCCAGCAGCCTCGGACCAGGGACAGACTATGGCTACACCTTC. The encoded protein is CASSLGPGTDYGYTF. The J gene is TRBJ1-2, the V gene TRBV7-2; 7 nucleotides align to TRBD1. J was trimmed by 3 bases and V by 5 bases; bases with no gene match: 9. Germline values: CDR1 SGHTA, CDR2 FQGNSA. The length of the CDR3 is 15 residues.

The V call is TRBV28, the J call TRBJ1-1; TRBD1 agrees at 9 bases. CDR1 and CDR2 (germline): MDHEN, SYDVKM. Unmatched junction bases numbered 17, after V lost 7 bases and J lost 11 bases. CDR3 length: 15 residues. The CDR3 region has the DNA TGTGCCAGCATCATATCCTTGGGACAGGGAGGTTTGGCTTTCTTT. This codes for CASIISLGQGGLAFF.

In its sample, this clonotype was seen a few times. This chain uses TRBV30 with TRBJ2-7; the D is unclear. CDR3 length equals 10 residues. The germline V gene has CDR1 GTSNPN and CDR2 SVGIG (reference sequence). V was cut by 3 bases and J by 3 bases, with 3 bases left in between. In nucleotides, the CDR3 is TGTGCCTGGAGGCACTACGAGCAGTACTTC. Its protein is CAWRHYEQYF.

Details on this clonotype: A junction boundary mismatches the germline segment, possibly from a read error. The rearrangement uses TRBV30 and TRBJ2-4; D uncertain. Germline values: CDR1 GTSNPN, CDR2 SVGIG (reference sequence). The CDR3 loop spans 13 amino acids. The CDR3, as DNA: TGTGCCTCAACTCCGACAAGCAAAAACATTAAGTACTTC. The encoded protein is CASTPTSKNIKYF.

This clonotype was seen a few times. The rearrangement uses TRBV7-9 and TRBJ2-7; D uncertain. CDR1 SEHNR and CDR2 FQNEAQ come from the germline V gene (reference sequence). Trimming removed 5 bases from V and 3 bases from J, with 11 bases in between. The CDR3 length is 13 residues. This chain's CDR3 is CASSPPPVYEQYF. Written as DNA, the CDR3 is TGTGCCAGCAGCCCCCCCCCAGTCTACGAGCAGTACTTC.

In its sample, this clonotype was seen a few times. The V call is TRBV29-1, the J call TRBJ2-7; no clear D. Germline-derived CDR1 and CDR2 are SQVTM and ANQGSEA. Deletions cut 1 base from V and 1 base from J, with 11 bases between. This CDR3 is 14 amino acids long. For the CDR3, the DNA is TGCAGCGTTGAAGTGAAGGGCCCTTCCTACGAGCAGTACTTC. Translating gives CSVEVKGPSYEQYF.

Here the CDR3 DNA reads TGTGCCAGCAGCTTAGCCGGGCTAGCGGGGTTCTACGAGCAGTACTTC. Amino acid sequence: CASSLAGLAGFYEQYF. The chain links TRBV11-1 to TRBJ2-7; 9 bases agree with TRBD2. The CDR3 sequence is 16 residues long. Trimming cost V 0 bases and J 3 bases; bases outside gene matches: 6. CDR1 is SGHAT, CDR2 FQDESV, per germline (reference sequence).

In this sample, this clonotype turned up a few times. The chain links TRBV4-2 to TRBJ1-6; D uncertain. The germline gives CDR1 LGHNA, CDR2 YNFKEQ. The CDR3 is 16 amino acids. V was shortened by 0 bases and J by 6 bases, with 12 bases between the two germline ends. This CDR3 is CASSQDQTDFNSPLHF. Written as DNA, the CDR3 is TGTGCCAGCAGCCAAGATCAGACCGACTTTAATTCACCCCTCCACTTT.

This clonotype was picked up many times. This sequence joins TRBV6-1 and TRBJ2-7; TRBD1 agrees at 8 bases. The germline CDR1 and CDR2 sequences are MNHNS and SASEGT. V dropped 7 bases and J dropped 5; count of bases not matched to a gene: 7. The CDR3 has 13 residues. Written as DNA, the CDR3 is TGTGCCAGCACTACCGACAGGGGACACGAGCAGTACTTC. This sequence encodes CASTTDRGHEQYF.

This clonotype was recorded many times. The J gene is TRBJ2-5, the V gene TRBV20-1, with D hard to call. CDR3 size: 12 residues. Germline V gene sequence: CDR1 DFQATT, CDR2 SNEGSKA (reference sequence). V lost 2 bases to trimming and J lost 3 bases, with 7 bases between them. The CDR3: CSARRRKETQYF. The CDR3 DNA reads TGCAGTGCTAGACGTAGGAAAGAGACCCAGTACTTC.

This clonotype was observed at least ten times. The chain carries TRBV30 and TRBJ2-7; D is undetermined. Trimming removed 0 bases from V and 5 bases from J, with 5 bases in between. The germline V gene has CDR1 GTSNPN and CDR2 SVGIG (reference sequence). The CDR3 runs 11 residues. CDR3 nucleotides: TGTGCCTGGAGTGTACTTCACGAGCAGTACTTC. It encodes CAWSVLHEQYF.